The T cell receptor (beta chain) described here comes from a study of blood T cell repertoires in COVID-19. In the study overall: Acute and convalescent COVID-19 samples came from the United States, Italy and Spain. From T cells, B-cell-depleted T cells, or PBMCs came the material, which was cDNA or gDNA.

The CDR3 is made up of 13 amino acids. Germline V gene sequence: CDR1 SGHTA, CDR2 FQGNSA. V dropped 5 bases and J dropped 2 bases, with 10 bases sitting between them. The repertoire was sequenced with immunoSEQ multiplex PCR; TCRdb's copy has only in-frame clones and lacks some. The sample yields 60,000 to 75,000 clones, about 87% seen once. The chain employs TRBV7-2 and TRBJ2-7; weak D call: TRBD1 (6 bases). The source of this sequence is a man between 50 and 59 years old with active COVID-19. Sequencing used peripheral blood. This CDR3 is CASSHTGPYEQYF. Here the CDR3 DNA reads TGTGCCAGCAGCCATACAGGGCCCTACGAGCAGTACTTC.